A selection of T cell receptor beta chains follows, all from one sample in a study of blood T cell repertoires in COVID-19. The assay was immunoSEQ multiplex PCR, and TCRdb's table has in-frame clones only and misses some. The repertoire holds tens of thousands of clones, with roughly 76% as singletons. The sequencing sample was made of peripheral blood. These receptors all come from a woman aged 80 or over with active or convalescent COVID-19. Both conserved end residues are part of each CDR3. Fields, in order: J gene, V gene, clone size, D gene, CDR3 protein, CDR3 DNA. A D gene is named only where the DNA matches it firmly. Expanded clones are given a class, and other clones once, few, many or no size at all.

TRBJ1-5,TRBV19,NA,NA,CASSIQGYNQPQHF,TGTGCCAGTAGTATACAGGGGTACAATCAGCCCCAGCATTTT
TRBJ2-7,TRBV28,NA,NA,CASSLKPGLTYYEQYF,TGTGCCAGCAGTCTAAAACCGGGACTCACGTACTACGAGCAGTACTTC
TRBJ1-2,TRBV3-1/TRBV3-2,NA,NA,CASSQGAGQPIPYGYTF,TGTGCCAGCAGCCAAGGGGCTGGGCAGCCAATACCCTATGGCTACACCTTC
TRBJ2-1,TRBV6-5,NA,NA,CASRGGTYNEQFF,TGTGCCAGCAGGGGTGGGACTTACAATGAGCAGTTCTTC
TRBJ2-5,TRBV3-1/TRBV3-2,NA,NA,CASSPRAETQYF,TGTGCCAGCAGCCCCAGGGCAGAGACCCAGTACTTC
TRBJ1-3,TRBV5-1,NA,TRBD1,CASSIGQGAFSGNTIYF,TGCGCCAGCAGCATAGGACAGGGGGCCTTCTCTGGAAACACCATATATTTT
TRBJ2-3,TRBV28,NA,NA,CASSSISDTQYF,TGTGCCAGCAGTTCTATCTCAGATACGCAGTATTTT
TRBJ1-5,TRBV24-1,NA,NA,CATRPLRRPNQPQHF,TGTGCCACCCGTCCCCTCCGGAGGCCCAATCAGCCCCAGCATTTT
TRBJ1-4,TRBV7-9,NA,NA,CASSLRHGTATNEKLFF,TGTGCCAGCAGCTTAAGGCACGGGACTGCAACTAATGAAAAACTGTTTTTT
TRBJ1-2,TRBV7-2,NA,NA,CASSLVAGLYYGYTF,TGTGCCAGCAGCTTAGTGGCAGGGTTGTACTATGGCTACACCTTC
TRBJ2-5,TRBV6-5,NA,TRBD2,CASRFRGGHETQYF,TGTGCCAGCAGGTTCCGGGGGGGGCACGAGACCCAGTACTTC
TRBJ2-1,TRBV7-9,NA,TRBD2,CASSLAYTSGGLETNEQFF,TGTGCCAGCAGCTTAGCGTATACTAGCGGGGGCCTCGAAACCAATGAGCAGTTCTTC
TRBJ2-1,TRBV19,NA,TRBD2,CASSKGKGGPGNEQFF,TGTGCCAGTAGTAAGGGGAAGGGAGGGCCCGGCAATGAGCAGTTCTTC
TRBJ2-2,TRBV19,once,NA,CASSIATSGSGELFF,TGTGCCAGTAGTATAGCAACCTCAGGGTCCGGGGAGCTGTTTTTT
TRBJ2-5,TRBV5-1,few,NA,CASSLNPGTGETQYF,TGCGCCAGCAGCTTGAATCCGGGGACTGGGGAGACCCAGTACTTC
TRBJ2-2,TRBV10-3,NA,NA,CAIWAEPGTGELFF,TGTGCCATCTGGGCTGAGCCGGGGACCGGGGAGCTGTTTTTT
TRBJ2-6,TRBV5-1,NA,NA,CASSLETGTYSGANVLTF,TGCGCCAGCAGCCTTGAGACAGGAACCTACTCTGGGGCCAACGTCCTGACTTTC
TRBJ1-1,TRBV6-5,NA,NA,CASSSGMNTEAFF,TGTGCCAGCAGTTCAGGGATGAACACTGAAGCTTTCTTT
TRBJ1-2,TRBV2,many,TRBD1,CASSRDRLYGYTF,TGTGCCAGCAGTCGGGACAGACTCTATGGCTACACCTTC
TRBJ2-6,TRBV30,NA,TRBD1,CAGDSSGANVLTF,TGTGCCGGGGACAGCTCTGGGGCCAACGTCCTGACTTTC
TRBJ2-4,TRBV6-2/TRBV6-3,NA,TRBD1,CASSPLTGIGKNIQYF,TGTGCCAGCAGCCCTTTGACAGGGATCGGAAAAAACATTCAGTACTTC
TRBJ1-6,TRBV6-5,NA,TRBD1,CASSYPGQGASPLHF,TGTGCCAGCAGTTACCCGGGACAGGGGGCCTCACCCCTCCACTTT
TRBJ2-3,TRBV28,NA,TRBD2,CASSPSGAGGLDTQYF,TGTGCCAGCAGTCCCTCAGGCGCGGGAGGGTTGGATACGCAGTATTTT
TRBJ2-2,TRBV6-5,once,TRBD1,CASRGQGALTGELFF,TGTGCCAGCAGAGGACAGGGGGCCCTCACCGGGGAGCTGTTTTTT
TRBJ1-1,TRBV11-2,NA,NA,CASSLGSVPSNTEAFF,TGTGCCAGCAGCTTAGGCTCCGTCCCAAGCAACACTGAAGCTTTCTTT
TRBJ2-1,TRBV7-3,NA,NA,CASSYSGSSYNEQFF,TGTGCCAGCAGCTATAGCGGAAGCTCCTACAATGAGCAGTTCTTC
TRBJ1-4,TRBV18,NA,NA,CASSPGWGEGEKLFF,TGTGCCAGCTCCCCGGGATGGGGAGAGGGCGAAAAACTGTTTTTT
TRBJ2-3,TRBV7-2,NA,NA,CASSPDGSTDTQYF,TGTGCCAGCAGCCCAGATGGCAGCACAGATACGCAGTATTTT
TRBJ2-7,TRBV2,NA,TRBD2,CASSGWGGYEQYF,TGTGCCAGCAGTGGATGGGGGGGCTACGAGCAGTACTTC
TRBJ2-1,TRBV7-3,NA,TRBD1,CASSLTGGRQNEQFF,TGTGCCAGCAGCTTGACAGGGGGTAGGCAAAATGAGCAGTTCTTC
TRBJ1-2,TRBV30,NA,TRBD1,CACTKGASYGYTF,TGTGCCTGTACCAAGGGGGCAAGCTATGGCTACACCTTC
TRBJ2-5,TRBV5-1,NA,NA,CASSLVGSEETQYF,TGCGCCAGCAGCTTGGTCGGGAGCGAGGAGACCCAGTACTTC
TRBJ1-1,TRBV7-9,NA,TRBD1,CASSLTGQGNTEAFF,TGTGCCAGCAGCTTAACGGGACAGGGAAACACTGAAGCTTTCTTT
TRBJ1-5,TRBV7-2,NA,NA,CASRPVRGPQHF,TGTGCCAGCAGACCCGTGCGGGGGCCCCAGCATTTT
TRBJ2-7,TRBV6-2/TRBV6-3,NA,NA,CASSQPGTILRGQYF,TGTGCCAGCAGTCAACCCGGGACAATACTACGAGGGCAGTACTTC
TRBJ2-7,TRBV3-1/TRBV3-2,NA,NA,CASSQGARGSYEQYF,TGTGCCAGCAGCCAAGGGGCCAGGGGTTCCTACGAGCAGTACTTC
TRBJ1-5,TRBV19,NA,NA,CASTLIPGLSNQPQHF,TGTGCCAGTACCCTCATCCCGGGACTTAGCAATCAGCCCCAGCATTTT
TRBJ1-1,TRBV5-4,NA,NA,CASSLVGEGTEAFF,TGTGCCAGCAGCTTGGTTGGTGAGGGCACTGAAGCTTTCTTT